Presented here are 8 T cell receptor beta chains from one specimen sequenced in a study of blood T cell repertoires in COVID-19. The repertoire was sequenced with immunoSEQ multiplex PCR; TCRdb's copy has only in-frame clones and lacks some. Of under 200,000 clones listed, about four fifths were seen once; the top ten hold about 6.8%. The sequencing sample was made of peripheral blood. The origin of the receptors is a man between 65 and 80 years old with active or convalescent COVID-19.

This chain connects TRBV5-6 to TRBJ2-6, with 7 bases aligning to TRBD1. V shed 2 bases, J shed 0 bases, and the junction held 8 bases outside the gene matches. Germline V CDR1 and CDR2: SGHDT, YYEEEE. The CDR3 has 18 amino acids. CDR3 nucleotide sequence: TGTGCCAGCAGCTTACGGACAGGTAACCCCTCTGGGGCCAACGTCCTGACTTTC. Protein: CASSLRTGNPSGANVLTF.

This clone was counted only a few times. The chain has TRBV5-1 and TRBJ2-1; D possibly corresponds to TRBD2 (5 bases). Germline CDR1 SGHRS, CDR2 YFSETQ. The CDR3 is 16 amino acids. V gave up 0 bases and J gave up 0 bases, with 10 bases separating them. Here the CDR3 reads CASSLDEGLSYNEQFF. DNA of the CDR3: TGCGCCAGCAGCTTGGATGAGGGCCTCTCCTACAATGAGCAGTTCTTC.

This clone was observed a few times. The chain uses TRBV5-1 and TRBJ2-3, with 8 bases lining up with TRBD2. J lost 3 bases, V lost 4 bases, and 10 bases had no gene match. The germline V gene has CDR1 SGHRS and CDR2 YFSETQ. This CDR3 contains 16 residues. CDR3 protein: CASSRERGKGTDTQYF. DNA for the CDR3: TGCGCCAGCAGCCGGGAGCGGGGGAAGGGGACAGATACGCAGTATTTT.

CDR3 nucleotides: TGTGCCAGCAGTTCCCATTACCTATCTGGCTACACCTTC. Translating gives CASSSHYLSGYTF. The V call is TRBV27, the J call TRBJ1-2, with D hard to call. CDR3 length: 13 residues. Trimming removed 4 bases from V and 7 bases from J, with 13 bases in between. From germline, CDR1 is MNHEY and CDR2 SMNVEV (reference sequence).

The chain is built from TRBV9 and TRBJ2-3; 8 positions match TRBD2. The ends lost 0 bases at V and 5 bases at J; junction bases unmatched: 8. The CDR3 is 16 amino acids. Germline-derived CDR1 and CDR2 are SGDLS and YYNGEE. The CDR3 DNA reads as TGTGCCAGCAGCGTAGACGGGAGCGGGAGCGGAGATACGCAGTATTTT. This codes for CASSVDGSGSGDTQYF.

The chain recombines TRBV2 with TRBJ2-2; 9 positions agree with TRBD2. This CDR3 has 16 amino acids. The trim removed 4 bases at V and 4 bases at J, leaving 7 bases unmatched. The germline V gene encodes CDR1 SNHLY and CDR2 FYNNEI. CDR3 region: CASSGVAGAITGELFF. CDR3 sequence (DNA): TGTGCCAGCAGTGGGGTAGCGGGGGCCATCACCGGGGAGCTGTTTTTT.

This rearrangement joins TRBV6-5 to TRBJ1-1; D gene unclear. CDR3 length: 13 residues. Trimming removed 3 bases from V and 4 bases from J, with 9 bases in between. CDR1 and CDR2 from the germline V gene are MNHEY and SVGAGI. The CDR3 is CASSYPGTTEAFF. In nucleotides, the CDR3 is TGTGCCAGCAGTTATCCGGGTACCACTGAAGCTTTCTTT.

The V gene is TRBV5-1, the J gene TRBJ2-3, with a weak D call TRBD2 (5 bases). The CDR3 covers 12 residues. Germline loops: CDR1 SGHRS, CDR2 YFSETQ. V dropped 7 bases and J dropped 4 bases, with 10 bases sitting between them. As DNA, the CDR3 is TGCGCCAGCTCGGACTGGGCAGATACGCAGTATTTT. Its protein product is CASSDWADTQYF.